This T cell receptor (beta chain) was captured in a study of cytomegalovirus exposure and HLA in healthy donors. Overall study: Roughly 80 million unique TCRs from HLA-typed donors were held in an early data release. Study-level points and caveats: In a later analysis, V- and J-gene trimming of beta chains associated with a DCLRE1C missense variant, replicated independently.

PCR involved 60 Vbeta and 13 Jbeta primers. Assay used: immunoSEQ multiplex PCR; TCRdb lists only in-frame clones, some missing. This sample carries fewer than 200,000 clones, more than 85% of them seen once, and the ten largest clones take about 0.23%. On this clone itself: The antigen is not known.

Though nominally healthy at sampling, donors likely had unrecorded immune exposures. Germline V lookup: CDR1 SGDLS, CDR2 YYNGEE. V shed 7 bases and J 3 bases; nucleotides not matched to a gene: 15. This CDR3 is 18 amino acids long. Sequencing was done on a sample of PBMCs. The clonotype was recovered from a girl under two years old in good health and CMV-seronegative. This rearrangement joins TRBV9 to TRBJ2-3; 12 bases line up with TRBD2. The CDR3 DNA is TGTGCCAGCTCATATTCGAGACTAGCGGGAGAATCAACAGATACGCAGTATTTT. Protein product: CASSYSRLAGESTDTQYF.